These T cell receptor beta chains were read from a single sample in a study of technical replicates of blood from a few donors. Measured with immunoSEQ multiplex PCR; TCRdb has only the in-frame clones, and not every one. This table holds some 82,000 clones, 95% to 98% found once. The sample comprised T cells isolated from PBMCs. The receptors come from a human donor in good health. Both conserved end residues are part of each CDR3. D genes are given only for firm matches. Where a row states a size, it is once, few, many or the class of an expanded clone; other rows omit it.

v_call	j_call	d_call	clone_size	cdr3_aa	cdr3_nt
TRBV4-1	TRBJ1-2	TRBD1	.	CASSQGTGGGYGYTF	TGCGCCAGCAGCCAAGGAACAGGGGGCGGCTATGGCTACACCTTC
TRBV5-4	TRBJ1-6	TRBD1	.	CASRNGDSSFNSPLHF	TGTGCCAGCAGAAATGGGGACAGTTCCTTTAATTCACCCCTCCACTTT
TRBV6-5	TRBJ2-5	.	.	CASSYSGGAEQETQYF	TGTGCCAGCAGTTACTCAGGGGGGGCTGAACAAGAGACCCAGTACTTC
TRBV5-1	TRBJ1-2	TRBD1	.	CASSLADRVGDGYTF	TGCGCCAGCAGCTTGGCGGACAGGGTTGGTGATGGCTACACCTTC
TRBV29-1	TRBJ2-2	TRBD1	.	CSVVGSVRQGVTGELFF	TGCAGCGTTGTTGGGTCCGTTAGACAGGGGGTAACCGGGGAGCTGTTTTTT
TRBV4-1	TRBJ1-1	.	once	CASSPGHLNTEAFF	TGCGCCAGCAGTCCTGGGCACTTGAACACTGAAGCTTTCTTT
TRBV7-9	TRBJ2-5	TRBD2	once	CASSSASGGGVQETQYF	TGTGCCAGCAGCTCTGCCTCCGGGGGGGGCGTACAAGAGACCCAGTACTTC
TRBV18	TRBJ1-1	.	few	CASSLQNTEAFF	TGTGCCAGCTCACTTCAGAACACTGAAGCTTTCTTT
TRBV2	TRBJ1-1	.	.	CASSEQVRAFF	TGTGCCAGCAGTGAACAGGTCAGGGCTTTCTTT
TRBV2	TRBJ1-2	TRBD1	once	CASRETGTGGYTF	TGTGCCAGCAGAGAGACAGGGACCGGAGGCTACACCTTC
TRBV5-8	TRBJ2-1	.	.	CASSLLEPEAGHEQFF	TGTGCCAGCAGCTTGCTTGAGCCGGAGGCCGGCCATGAGCAGTTCTTC
TRBV7-9	TRBJ2-1	TRBD2	.	CASSLEQGTSGEEQFF	TGTGCCAGCAGCTTAGAACAAGGGACTAGCGGGGAAGAGCAGTTCTTC
TRBV4-1	TRBJ2-5	TRBD1	.	CASTPTGRETQYF	TGCGCCAGCACCCCGACAGGGAGAGAGACCCAGTACTTC
TRBV30	TRBJ1-1	.	.	CAWDGQMNTEAFF	TGTGCCTGGGATGGGCAGATGAACACTGAAGCTTTCTTT
TRBV5-6	TRBJ2-5	TRBD1	.	CASSSMTDRVETQYF	TGTGCCAGCAGCTCGATGACCGACAGGGTAGAGACCCAGTACTTC
TRBV30	TRBJ2-5	TRBD2	.	CAWSQWRGGRSTFSPETQYF	TGTGCCTGGAGTCAATGGCGGGGGGGCCGGTCCACCTTCTCTCCAGAGACCCAGTACTTC
TRBV7-9	TRBJ1-4	.	.	CASSYIRGEDEKLFF	TGTGCCAGCAGCTACATTCGGGGGGAGGATGAAAAACTGTTTTTT
TRBV21-1	TRBJ2-5	.	.	CASSNVASGIQETQYF	.
TRBV5-4	TRBJ2-5	.	once	CASSLRQAGETQYF	TGTGCCAGCAGCTTGCGGCAGGCGGGAGAGACCCAGTACTTC
TRBV28	TRBJ2-2	TRBD2	.	CASSLPTSGSSGELFF	TGTGCCAGCAGTTTACCCACTAGCGGGAGCTCCGGGGAGCTGTTTTTT
TRBV6-9	TRBJ1-1	.	.	CASSYAEREAFF	TGTGCCAGCAGTTATGCTGAGCGGGAAGCTTTCTTT
TRBV6-5	TRBJ1-4	TRBD1	.	CASRDRGPNEKLFF	TGTGCCAGCAGGGACAGGGGGCCCAATGAAAAACTGTTTTTT
TRBV6-5	TRBJ2-7	TRBD1	.	CASSYSQGTATYEQYF	TGTGCCAGCAGTTACTCCCAAGGGACAGCCACTTACGAGCAGTACTTC
TRBV7-9	TRBJ2-7	TRBD1	.	CASSLRGLSGQNSYEQYF	TGTGCCAGCAGCTTACGGGGCCTCTCGGGACAGAACTCCTACGAGCAGTACTTC
TRBV5-1	TRBJ2-2	.	.	CASSVGGKNTGELFF	TGCGCCAGCAGCGTGGGGGGCAAGAACACCGGGGAGCTGTTTTTT
TRBV6-1	TRBJ1-6	.	.	CASSSGLTYSPLHF	TGTGCCAGCAGTTCGGGACTAACCTATTCACCCCTCCACTTT
TRBV11-2	TRBJ2-6	.	.	CASGAGVGANVLTF	TGTGCCAGCGGGGCTGGGGTTGGGGCCAACGTCCTGACTTTC
TRBV10-3	TRBJ2-1	TRBD2	.	CAIRTGTTTYNEQFF	TGTGCCATCAGAACCGGGACTACGACCTACAATGAGCAGTTCTTC
TRBV6-5	TRBJ2-2	.	.	CASSYSRDYTGELFF	TGTGCCAGCAGTTACTCCAGGGACTACACCGGGGAGCTGTTTTTT
TRBV28	TRBJ2-7	TRBD1	.	CASKISVGTGLEVNYEQYF	TGTGCCAGCAAAATATCTGTAGGGACAGGGTTAGAGGTGAACTACGAGCAGTACTTC
TRBV29-1	TRBJ1-1	.	.	CSFNPRDRGNTEAFF	TGCAGCTTCAACCCCCGCGACCGGGGGAACACTGAAGCTTTCTTT
TRBV10-3	TRBJ2-1	TRBD2	.	CAISERASGAYNEQFF	TGTGCCATCAGTGAGCGGGCTAGCGGAGCCTACAATGAGCAGTTCTTC
TRBV30	TRBJ2-7	.	.	CASYAGEQYF	TGTGCCTCATACGCGGGCGAGCAGTACTTC
TRBV5-1	TRBJ2-7	.	few	CASSLEQNSYEQYF	TGCGCCAGCAGCTTGGAACAGAACTCCTACGAGCAGTACTTC
TRBV30	TRBJ1-6	.	.	CAWSQNSPLHF	TGTGCCTGGAGTCAAAATTCACCCCTCCACTTT
TRBV11-2	TRBJ1-1	.	few	CASSPRGNDTEAFF	TGTGCCAGCAGCCCGAGGGGGAATGACACTGAAGCTTTCTTT
TRBV21-1	TRBJ1-3	.	.	CASSIPVSGNTIYF	TGTGCCAGCAGCATACCGGTCTCTGGAAACACCATATATTTT